The clone carrying this T cell receptor beta chain has at least ten counts. The data stem from a study of T cell repertoires in cytomegalovirus infection. Study at large: Matching HLA type and CMV infection were both indicated by public TCR beta signatures.

V lost 2 bases, J lost 0 bases, and 2 bases lay in between. Germline V gene sequence: CDR1 MNHNY, CDR2 SVGAGI (reference sequence). The CDR3 totals 12 residues. TCRdb processed the reads anew with MiXCR; each CDR3 protein has one entry. The data contain around 740,000 distinct CDR3 sequences, roughly a third of them seen just once; the ten biggest clones take up roughly 2.9%. This receptor was identified in a human donor in good health (CMV status not recorded). Some clones in this sample may be carry-over from other donors' samples. The chain carries TRBV6-6 and TRBJ2-7; no definite D call. The material sequenced was PBMCs. The CDR3 DNA reads TGTGCCAGCAGTTACCCCTCCTACGAGCAGTACTTC. Translating gives CASSYPSYEQYF.